Below, 25 T cell receptor beta chains from the same sample are listed, as sequenced in a study of cytomegalovirus exposure and HLA in healthy donors. The primer mix had 60 Vbeta and 13 Jbeta primers. Using immunoSEQ multiplex PCR, the repertoire was profiled, and TCRdb retains in-frame clones only, with some absent. The table shows under 200,000 clones, with around 76% occurring only once. Material: PBMCs. The source of these receptors is a girl aged 5-17 years in good health and CMV-seropositive.

The chain has TRBV6-5 and TRBJ1-5; no firm D call. The CDR3 runs 13 residues. With 6 bases removed from V and 6 bases from J, the gap between germline ends came to 12 bases. Germline lookup yields CDR1 MNHEY and CDR2 SVGAGI. The CDR3 DNA reads TGTGCCAGCAGGTCCGGGTCCTCTCAGCCCCAGCATTTT. Encoded protein: CASRSGSSQPQHF.

The rearrangement joins TRBV7-3 to TRBJ2-1, with 10 bases identical to TRBD2. J lost 0 bases, V lost 4 bases, and 9 bases had no gene match. Germline assignment: CDR1 SGHTA and CDR2 FQGTGA. There are 18 residues in the CDR3. Here the CDR3 DNA reads TGTGCCAGCAGCTCGGGGCTAGCGGGGGCGAGCTCCTACAATGAGCAGTTCTTC. Translating gives CASSSGLAGASSYNEQFF. Using reference TRBV7-3 and TRBJ2-1 for the parts outside the CDR3, the full variable domain is GAGVSQTPSNKVTEKGKYVELRCDPISGHTALYWYRQSLGQGPEFLIYFQGTGAADDSGLPNDRFFAVRPEGSVSTLKIQRTERGDSAVYLCASSSGLAGASSYNEQFFGPGTRLTVL.

The rearrangement uses TRBV5-6 and TRBJ2-7; weak D call: TRBD2 (5 bases). This CDR3 has 14 amino acids. Germline V CDR1 and CDR2: SGHDT, YYEEEE. Between the trimmed V and J ends, which lost 5 bases and 0 bases, there was a span of 12 bases. The CDR3 sequence: CASSRRQSSYEQYF. CDR3 nucleotides: TGTGCCAGCAGTCGGAGGCAGAGCTCCTACGAGCAGTACTTC. Based on the CDR3 plus reference TRBV5-6 and TRBJ2-7, the full variable domain is DAGVTQSPTHLIKTRGQQVTLRCSPKSGHDTVSWYQQALGQGPQFIFQYYEEEERQRGNFPDRFSGHQFPNYSSELNVNALLLGDSALYLCASSRRQSSYEQYFGPGTRLTVT.

The chain links TRBV19 to TRBJ1-3; 12 bases agree with TRBD1. Germline-derived CDR1 and CDR2 are LNHDA and SQIVND (reference sequence). Germline trimming cut 6 bases from V and 2 bases from J; bases unmatched to any gene: 11. The CDR3 sequence is 18 residues long. This CDR3 reads CASRGRDRGRSPGNTIYF. CDR3 nucleotide sequence: TGTGCCAGTAGGGGCCGGGACAGGGGGCGTTCGCCTGGAAACACCATATATTTT. Filled out from reference TRBV19 and TRBJ1-3, the complete variable domain reads DGGITQSPKYLFRKEGQNVTLSCEQNLNHDAMYWYRQDPGQGLRLIYYSQIVNDFQKGDIAEGYSVSREKKESFPLTVTSAQKNPTAFYLCASRGRDRGRSPGNTIYFGEGSWLTVV.

The rearrangement joins TRBV10-1 to TRBJ2-7; TRBD2 matches at 11 bases. The trim removed 6 bases at V and 3 bases at J, leaving 7 bases unmatched. The CDR3 loop spans 15 amino acids. Germline V gives CDR1 WNHNN, CDR2 SYGVQD (reference sequence). This CDR3 reads CASSPTSGRFYEQYF. The CDR3 bases are TGCGCCAGCAGCCCTACTAGCGGGAGATTCTACGAGCAGTACTTC.

The chain couples TRBV19 to TRBJ2-7; TRBD1 matches at 11 bases. V shed 5 bases and J 3 bases; nucleotides not matched to a gene: 3. Germline-derived CDR1 and CDR2 are LNHDA and SQIVND (reference sequence). The length of the CDR3 is 14 residues. The CDR3 sequence is CASSVGQGVYEQYF. The CDR3 DNA is TGTGCCAGTAGTGTGGGACAGGGGGTCTACGAGCAGTACTTC.

The J gene is TRBJ1-5, the V gene TRBV5-4, with D possibly matching TRBD1 (5 bases). This CDR3 is built from 15 residues. CDR1 and CDR2 from the germline V gene are SGHNT and YYREEE (reference sequence). V lost 0 bases and J 5 bases, leaving 12 bases between the germline ends. Here the CDR3 reads CASSLGSGPDQPQHF. CDR3 bases: TGTGCCAGCAGCTTGGGATCAGGGCCGGATCAGCCCCAGCATTTT.

The chain joins TRBV7-6 to TRBJ2-7; TRBD1 matches 7 bases. The CDR3 totals 13 residues. Trimming removed 5 bases from V and 2 bases from J; junction bases left unmatched: 3. Germline V lookup: CDR1 SGHVS, CDR2 FNYEAQ. CDR3 region: CASSRGTAYEQYF. The CDR3 DNA reads as TGTGCCAGCAGCCGAGGGACAGCCTACGAGCAGTACTTC.

CDR3 region: CSVEYRERDDEQFF. The CDR3 nucleotides are TGCAGCGTTGAGTACCGGGAGAGAGACGATGAGCAGTTCTTC. The J gene is TRBJ2-1, the V gene TRBV29-1; a possible D gene is TRBD2 (6 bases). The CDR3 has 14 amino acids. The V end was cut by 3 bases, the J end by 8 bases, with 17 bases between. CDR1 and CDR2 (germline): SQVTM, ANQGSEA.

This chain connects TRBV9 to TRBJ2-3; D possibly corresponds to TRBD2 (5 bases). V dropped 7 bases and J dropped 1 base, with 10 bases sitting between them. The V gene's germline CDR1 is SGDLS and CDR2 YYNGEE. This CDR3 is 13 amino acids long. CDR3 nucleotides: TGTGCCAGCGGAAGTAGCGGCACAGATACGCAGTATTTT. Protein sequence: CASGSSGTDTQYF. The complete variable domain, with remaining parts taken from reference TRBV9 and TRBJ2-3, reads DSGVTQTPKHLITATGQRVTLRCSPRSGDLSVYWYQQSLDQGLQFLIQYYNGEERAKGNILERFSAQQFPDLHSELNLSSLELGDSALYFCASGSSGTDTQYFGPGTRLTVL.

This clone was seen a single time. This chain's CDR3 is CAISRGINEKLFF. CDR3 nucleotides: TGTGCCATCAGTAGAGGGATAAATGAAAAACTGTTTTTT. J is TRBJ1-4 and V is TRBV10-3, with unresolved D. The germline V gene encodes CDR1 ENHRY and CDR2 SYGVKD. Trimming removed 5 bases from V and 5 bases from J, with 9 bases in between. This CDR3 has 13 amino acids.

This clone has more than one count but fewer than ten. This chain connects TRBV7-3 to TRBJ2-3, with a possible D match to TRBD2 (5 bases). The length of the CDR3 is 14 residues. The germline V gene has CDR1 SGHTA and CDR2 FQGTGA. V lost 1 base and J lost 0, with 5 bases in between. Here the CDR3 reads CASSLSGSTDTQYF. Here the CDR3 DNA reads TGTGCCAGCAGCTTAAGCGGGAGCACAGATACGCAGTATTTT.

This chain joins TRBV7-9 and TRBJ2-5; 8 bases map to TRBD2. Losses at the gene ends were 2 bases for V and 3 bases for J; bases not matched to a gene: 5. This CDR3 is 15 amino acids long. Germline V gives CDR1 SEHNR, CDR2 FQNEAQ (reference sequence). CDR3 in amino acids: CASSLRRAGEETQYF. The CDR3 DNA is TGTGCCAGCAGCTTAAGAAGAGCGGGGGAAGAGACCCAGTACTTC. The variable domain in full, completed from reference TRBV7-9 and TRBJ2-5, reads DTGVSQNPRHKITKRGQNVTFRCDPISEHNRLYWYRQTLGQGPEFLTYFQNEAQLEKSRLLSDRFSAERPKGSFSTLEIQRTEQGDSAMYLCASSLRRAGEETQYFGPGTRLLVL.

The rearrangement joins TRBV5-1 to TRBJ2-3, with TRBD2 matching 12 bases. The V and J ends lost 4 bases and 7 bases, in that order; junction bases with no gene match: 10. The CDR3 is made up of 16 amino acids. The V gene's germline CDR1 is SGHRS and CDR2 YFSETQ. The CDR3, as DNA: TGCGCCAGCAGCGTACTAGCGGGGGGCTTTCCGTATACGCAGTATTTT. It is translated as CASSVLAGGFPYTQYF.

This chain uses TRBV7-6 with TRBJ2-7, with D perhaps matching TRBD2 (6 bases). V was trimmed by 1 base and J by 5 bases, leaving 15 bases between them. Germline V gene sequence: CDR1 SGHVS, CDR2 FNYEAQ. The CDR3 extends over 15 amino acids. CDR3 coding DNA: TGTGCCAGCAGCTTAGAACCCCGGGACTTCCACGAGCAGTACTTC. Translating gives CASSLEPRDFHEQYF. Combining the CDR3 with reference TRBV7-6 and TRBJ2-7 gives the whole variable domain GAGVSQSPRYKVTKRGQDVALRCDPISGHVSLYWYRQALGQGPEFLTYFNYEAQQDKSGLPNDRFSAERPEGSISTLTIQRTEQRDSAMYRCASSLEPRDFHEQYFGPGTRLTVT.

The chain joins TRBV11-1 to TRBJ2-1; D possibly corresponds to TRBD2 (6 bases). CDR1 and CDR2 from the germline V gene are SGHAT and FQDESV (reference sequence). This CDR3 contains 16 residues. V lost 6 bases and J lost 8, with 23 bases in between. CDR3 loop: CASSTQDGGSGDEQFF. The CDR3 nucleotides read TGTGCCAGCAGTACGCAGGATGGGGGGAGTGGCGATGAGCAGTTCTTC.

V usage is TRBV5-6 and J usage is TRBJ1-1; possibly TRBD1 for D (6 bases). Germline V gene data show CDR1 as SGHDT and CDR2 as YYEEEE. The CDR3 length is 12 residues. V lost 4 bases and J 7 bases, leaving 11 bases between the germline ends. This CDR3 is CASSPGQLEAFF. CDR3 nucleotides: TGTGCCAGCAGCCCAGGACAGCTTGAAGCTTTCTTT.

The chain has TRBV7-2 and TRBJ1-2, with 7 positions matching TRBD1. J gave up 5 bases and V 4 bases, and 4 bases lay outside the gene matches. The CDR3 contains 13 residues. Germline CDR1 reads SGHTA; CDR2 reads FQGNSA. CDR3 nucleotide sequence: TGTGCCAGCAGCTCCGGGACAGTTTATGGCTACACCTTC. Translation gives CASSSGTVYGYTF.

The J gene is TRBJ2-7, the V gene TRBV5-6, with 7 bases identical to TRBD1. V was pared by 3 bases and J by 0 bases, with 6 bases of the junction left unmatched. The CDR3 sequence is 15 residues long. The germline V gene has CDR1 SGHDT and CDR2 YYEEEE. Here the CDR3 reads CASSSRQGPSYEQYF. The CDR3 bases are TGTGCCAGCAGCTCCCGACAGGGTCCCTCCTACGAGCAGTACTTC.

This chain links TRBV19 with TRBJ1-1; D remains unclear. V shed 6 bases and J shed 0 bases, with 8 bases lying between them. The V gene's germline CDR1 is LNHDA and CDR2 SQIVND (reference sequence). The CDR3 contains 13 residues. This chain's CDR3 is CASSGVMNTEAFF. In DNA form, the CDR3 reads TGTGCCAGTAGCGGGGTAATGAACACTGAAGCTTTCTTT.

The chain combines TRBV28 with TRBJ1-2; D not certain. V gave up 2 bases and J gave up 4 bases, with 8 bases separating them. CDR3 length: 13 residues. Germline V gene lookup returns CDR1 MDHEN and CDR2 SYDVKM. The CDR3 reads CASSLEPLYGYTF. The CDR3 DNA reads as TGTGCCAGCAGTTTAGAGCCCCTCTATGGCTACACCTTC.

A remark on this clone: At one boundary the junction diverges from the germline segment, which might be a read error. The rearrangement joins TRBV4-1 to TRBJ2-2; 12 bases fit TRBD2. CDR1 is MGHRA and CDR2 is YSYEKL in the germline V gene. CDR3 length: 15 amino acids. This CDR3 reads CASSQDLSSGGGLFF. CDR3 DNA: TGCGCCAGCAGCCAAGATCTATCTAGCGGGGGGGGGCTGTTTTTT.

The chain is built from TRBV19 and TRBJ1-1; a weak D match, TRBD1 (6 bases). With 5 bases removed from V and 0 bases from J, the gap between germline ends came to 10 bases. The CDR3 spans 14 residues. Germline V gives CDR1 LNHDA, CDR2 SQIVND (reference sequence). The CDR3 DNA reads as TGTGCCAGTAGTTTAAGGGGGTTGAACACTGAAGCTTTCTTT. Amino acid sequence: CASSLRGLNTEAFF.

V is TRBV4-1 and J is TRBJ2-5; possible D gene TRBD2, 6 bases. Germline V gene lookup returns CDR1 MGHRA and CDR2 YSYEKL. V dropped 4 bases and J dropped 4 bases, with 13 bases sitting between them. The CDR3 consists of 14 residues. The CDR3 bases are TGCGCCAGCAGCCCAAGCAGGGACTTAGAGACCCAGTACTTC. Amino acids: CASSPSRDLETQYF.

The chain has TRBV6-1 and TRBJ2-3; D possibly corresponds to TRBD2 (7 bases). V lost 1 base, J lost 4 bases, and 12 bases lay in between. Germline CDR1 MNHNS, CDR2 SASEGT. This CDR3 is 15 amino acids long. The CDR3 is CASSEVGGGPDTQYF. CDR3 in DNA: TGTGCCAGCAGTGAAGTAGGGGGGGGCCCAGATACGCAGTATTTT.